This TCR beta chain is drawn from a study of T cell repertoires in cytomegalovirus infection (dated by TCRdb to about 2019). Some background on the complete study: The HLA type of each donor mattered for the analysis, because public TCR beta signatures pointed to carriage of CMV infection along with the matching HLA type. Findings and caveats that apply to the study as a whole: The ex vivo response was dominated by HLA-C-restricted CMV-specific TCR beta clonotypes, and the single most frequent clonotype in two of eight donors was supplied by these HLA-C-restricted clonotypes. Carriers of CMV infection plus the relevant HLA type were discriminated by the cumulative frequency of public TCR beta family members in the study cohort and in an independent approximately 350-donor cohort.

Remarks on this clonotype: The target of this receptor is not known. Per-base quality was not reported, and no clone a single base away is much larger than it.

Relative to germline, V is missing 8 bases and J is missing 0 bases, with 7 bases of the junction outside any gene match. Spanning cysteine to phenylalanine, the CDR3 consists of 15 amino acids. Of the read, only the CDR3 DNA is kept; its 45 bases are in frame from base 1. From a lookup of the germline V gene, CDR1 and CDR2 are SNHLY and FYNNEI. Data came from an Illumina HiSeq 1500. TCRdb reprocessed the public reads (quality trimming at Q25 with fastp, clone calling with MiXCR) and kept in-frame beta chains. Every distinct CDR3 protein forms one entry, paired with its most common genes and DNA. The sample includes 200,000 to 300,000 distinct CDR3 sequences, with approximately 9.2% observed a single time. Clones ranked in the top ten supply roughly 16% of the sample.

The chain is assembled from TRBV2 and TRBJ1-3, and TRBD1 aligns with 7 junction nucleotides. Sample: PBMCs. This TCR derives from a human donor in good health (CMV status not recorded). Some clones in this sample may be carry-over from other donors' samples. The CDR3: CASRTGSNSGNTIYF. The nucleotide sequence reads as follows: TGTGCCAGCCGGACAGGTTCAAACTCTGGAAACACCATATATTTT.